Given below is one T cell receptor beta chain in context. Described time point: pre-sensitization, week 0. Treatment meaning: therapeutic diphenylcyclopropenone sensitization with weekly scalp DPC. Venepuncture was done earlier than the placement of each patch test. This sample was included in a study of human T cells and chemical hapten exposure. Turning to the study itself: An area of 2 cm by 2 cm on upper inner arm skin received 2% DPC for sensitization. A patient group, mainly female, showed alopecia areata, totalis or universalis. Slight volume differences across pooled libraries mainly accounted for varying per-sample TCR yields.

TCRdb used MiXCR to reprocess the RACE reads, holding one entry per CDR3 protein. Found here are tens of thousands of distinct CDR3 sequences, approximately 11% of them singletons; the top ten hold roughly 5%. Germline trimming cut 0 bases from V and 2 bases from J; bases unmatched to any gene: 2. This CDR3 has 16 residues. From germline, CDR1 is MGHRA and CDR2 YSYEKL. The chain has TRBV4-1 and TRBJ2-1, with 9 positions matching TRBD1. Source: whole blood, taken in connection with sensitization to the hapten diphenylcyclopropenone (DPC). This sequence originates from a woman in her forties or fifties with alopecia areata. Some clones in this sample may be carry-over from other donors' samples. The CDR3 nucleotides are TGCGCCAGCAGCCAAGAAACAGGGGGCACCTACAATGAGCAGTTCTTC. The encoded protein is CASSQETGGTYNEQFF.